Listed here are 28 T cell receptor beta chains from one sample, sequenced in a study of blood T cell repertoires in COVID-19 (TCRdb year 2020). Libraries were built with the immunoSEQ multiplex PCR assay. TCRdb stores this immuneACCESS table with in-frame sequences only. Part of the clones is absent; in the studies checked, under half of the shortfall reflects unresolved V genes, and no reason is known for the rest. This sample holds approximately 150,000 clones; 82% were observed only once. Jointly, the top ten make up roughly 9.1% of the sample. Sequenced sample: peripheral blood. These receptors were collected from a woman in her 70s with acute or convalescent COVID-19.

The V call is TRBV4-2, the J call TRBJ2-3; 10 positions agree with TRBD1. Unmatched junction bases numbered 16, after V lost 4 bases and J lost 0 bases. This CDR3 contains 20 residues. CDR1 is LGHNA and CDR2 is YNFKEQ in the germline V gene. The CDR3 DNA is TGTGCCAGCAGCCGAGTGGCGGGGGGACAGGGGTTTTCTAGCACAGATACGCAGTATTTT. Protein product: CASSRVAGGQGFSSTDTQYF.

The V gene is TRBV28, the J gene TRBJ2-7; 9 nucleotides agree with TRBD1. The V segment lost 4 bases and the J segment 2 bases; nucleotides outside the gene matches: 9. The CDR3 has 16 residues. CDR1 and CDR2 (germline): MDHEN, SYDVKM. DNA for the CDR3: TGTGCCAGCAGTTCGACGGGACAGGGACGGACCTACGAGCAGTACTTC. As protein: CASSSTGQGRTYEQYF.

The gene calls are TRBV6-5 and TRBJ1-2, with TRBD1 identical over 7 bases. This CDR3 spans 15 amino acids. Germline CDR1 and CDR2: MNHEY and SVGAGI. The V gene end was trimmed by 8 bases and the J gene end by 3 bases; junction bases not matched to a gene: 12. The CDR3 loop is CASGTAATLDYGYTF. CDR3 DNA sequence: TGTGCCAGCGGGACAGCGGCAACCTTAGACTATGGCTACACCTTC.

This clone came up a few times. V usage is TRBV15 and J usage is TRBJ1-5; 12 nucleotides line up with TRBD1. This CDR3 has 17 residues. Germline loops: CDR1 LNHNV, CDR2 YYDKDF (reference sequence). The J segment lost 4 bases and the V segment lost 3 bases, leaving 7 bases of the junction unmatched. DNA of the CDR3: TGTGCCACCAGCAGGGGGACAGGGGGCGCCGGAAATCAGCCCCAGCATTTT. Amino acids: CATSRGTGGAGNQPQHF.

The rearrangement links TRBV25-1 to TRBJ2-2; 7 nucleotides match TRBD1. After removal of 2 bases from V and 1 base from J, the junction contained 4 bases not matched to a gene. Germline-derived CDR1 and CDR2 are MGHDK and SYGVNS. The CDR3 contains 16 residues. The CDR3 loop reads CASSETGAMNTGELFF. The CDR3 coding sequence is TGTGCCAGCAGTGAAACAGGGGCCATGAACACCGGGGAGCTGTTTTTT.

This sequence joins TRBV19 and TRBJ2-5, with D possibly being TRBD2 (5 bases). Deletions cut 3 bases from V and 5 bases from J, with 16 bases between. The V gene's germline CDR1 is LNHDA and CDR2 SQIVND (reference sequence). The length of the CDR3 is 15 residues. The CDR3 protein is CASSISTDRGETQYF. The CDR3, as DNA: TGTGCCAGTAGTATCTCTACCGATCGCGGGGAGACCCAGTACTTC.

This rearrangement joins TRBV18 to TRBJ1-2, with D possibly matching TRBD1 (6 bases). The germline gives CDR1 KGHSH, CDR2 LQKENI. The CDR3 totals 13 residues. V was shortened by 3 bases and J by 8 bases, with 13 bases between the two germline ends. The CDR3 nucleotides read TGTGCCAGCTCACCGGACAGTCTCGCCGGCTACACCTTC. This translates into CASSPDSLAGYTF. Complete variable domain (other parts from reference TRBV18 and TRBJ1-2): NAGVMQNPRHLVRRRGQEARLRCSPMKGHSHVYWYRQLPEEGLKFMVYLQKENIIDESGMPKERFSAEFPKEGPSILRIQQVVRGDSAAYFCASSPDSLAGYTFGSGTRLTVV.

This clone was picked up a small number of times. The genes are TRBV30 and TRBJ2-2, with D possibly TRBD2 on 5 matching bases. The CDR3 covers 15 residues. The V gene's germline CDR1 is GTSNPN and CDR2 SVGIG (reference sequence). V was shortened by 3 bases and J by 6 bases, with 17 bases between the two germline ends. CDR3 in DNA: TGTGCCTGGAGCCTTCCGGGGTATAGGGCCGGGGAGCTGTTTTTT. Its protein product is CAWSLPGYRAGELFF.

The chain employs TRBV27 and TRBJ2-1, with 10 bases fitting TRBD2. The germline V gene encodes CDR1 MNHEY and CDR2 SMNVEV (reference sequence). J gave up 8 bases and V 6 bases, and 7 bases lay outside the gene matches. This CDR3 spans 14 amino acids. This CDR3 reads CASRSGGARHEQFF. The CDR3 DNA is TGTGCCAGCAGGAGCGGGGGGGCCAGGCATGAGCAGTTCTTC.

This clone was recorded a few times. The V and J genes are TRBV2 and TRBJ1-2; D is possibly TRBD1 (5 bases). The CDR3 spans 16 residues. Trimming took 7 bases from V and 5 from J, leaving 23 bases between them. Germline CDR1 is SNHLY and CDR2 is FYNNEI. The DNA of the CDR3 is TGTGCCAGCACCGTCCCGGGACTGGGGGGAGGGTATGGCTACACCTTC. Translated, it gives CASTVPGLGGGYGYTF.

This clone has just a few counts. This chain uses TRBV28 with TRBJ2-1; 9 bases are shared with TRBD2. Germline V gene sequence: CDR1 MDHEN, CDR2 SYDVKM. Trimming cost V 6 bases and J 4 bases; bases outside gene matches: 7. The CDR3 is 15 amino acids. CDR3 coding DNA: TGTGCCAGCAGCTCCTGGGCGGGAGGGTACAATGAGCAGTTCTTC. Translation: CASSSWAGGYNEQFF.

The chain combines TRBV3-1 (or the pseudogene TRBV3-2) with TRBJ2-2; D unclear. Germline CDR1 and CDR2: LGHDT and YNNKEL (reference sequence). The CDR3 is 14 residues long. V was clipped by 7 bases and J by 2 bases, with 11 bases between them. The CDR3 sequence is CASTRSLNTGELFF. The CDR3 bases are TGTGCCAGCACGAGGAGCCTAAACACCGGGGAGCTGTTTTTT.

This clone has only one observation. V is TRBV4-3 and J is TRBJ1-2; TRBD1 agrees at 9 bases. Germline V gene lookup returns CDR1 LGHNA and CDR2 YSLEER. J was trimmed by 4 bases and V by 1 base; bases with no gene match: 1. CDR3 size: 14 residues. The CDR3 loop is CASSQAQGAYGYTF. For the CDR3, the DNA is TGCGCCAGCAGCCAAGCACAGGGGGCCTATGGCTACACCTTC.

The gene calls are TRBV4-3 and TRBJ2-3; 8 bases agree with TRBD2. The CDR3 covers 16 residues. Per germline, CDR1 LGHNA and CDR2 YSLEER. Germline trimming cut 0 bases from V and 4 bases from J; bases unmatched to any gene: 6. The CDR3 here is CASSQEGGGRADTQYF. The CDR3 region has the DNA TGCGCCAGCAGCCAAGAGGGCGGGGGGCGCGCAGATACGCAGTATTTT.

This clone appeared a few times. The chain employs TRBV27 and TRBJ2-7; maybe TRBD1 (5 bases). This CDR3 region has 16 residues. The germline CDR1 and CDR2 sequences are MNHEY and SMNVEV (reference sequence). V shed 6 bases and J shed 0 bases, with 18 bases lying between them. The CDR3 bases are TGTGCCAGCAGAGTTTCAGGGAATCCGGGCTCCTACGAGCAGTACTTC. Its protein is CASRVSGNPGSYEQYF.

The chain uses TRBV3-1 (or the pseudogene TRBV3-2) and TRBJ2-7; D uncertain. Trimming pared 4 bases from V and 0 bases from J, leaving 16 bases between. The CDR3 length is 16 residues. Germline values: CDR1 LGHDT, CDR2 YNNKEL (reference sequence). The CDR3 loop is CASSRRVGPGSYEQYF. CDR3 DNA sequence: TGTGCCAGCAGCCGGCGAGTGGGCCCTGGCTCCTACGAGCAGTACTTC.

The chain is built from TRBV12-3 or TRBV12-4 and TRBJ1-1; D possibly corresponds to TRBD1 (5 bases). This CDR3 spans 13 amino acids. The V and J ends lost 2 bases and 5 bases respectively, with 9 bases between them. This chain's CDR3 is CASSLQGRTEAFF. The CDR3 DNA is TGTGCCAGCAGTTTACAGGGCCGGACTGAAGCTTTCTTT.

The chain uses TRBV2 and TRBJ2-6; the D gene is possibly TRBD2 (5 bases). The CDR3 is 15 residues long. The V gene lost 7 bases and the J gene lost 9 bases, with 19 bases spanning the gap. The germline V gene encodes CDR1 SNHLY and CDR2 FYNNEI. The CDR3 nucleotides read TGTGCCAGCACCGAGACGCCCGGGGTCGTCAACGTCCTGACTTTC. It is translated as CASTETPGVVNVLTF.

This chain connects TRBV28 to TRBJ1-2; D is possibly TRBD1 (5 bases). The CDR3 sequence is 15 residues long. The germline gives CDR1 MDHEN, CDR2 SYDVKM. Trimming cost V 6 bases and J 2 bases, with 16 bases left between them. The CDR3 DNA sequence: TGTGCCAGCAGACCCGTCGGACAACGGAACTATGGCTACACCTTC. Translation: CASRPVGQRNYGYTF.

This clone was seen a few times. The J gene is TRBJ2-3, the V gene TRBV27, with 8 bases aligning to TRBD2. The V gene end was trimmed by 6 bases and the J gene end by 7 bases; junction bases not matched to a gene: 12. This CDR3 contains 15 residues. From germline, CDR1 is MNHEY and CDR2 SMNVEV (reference sequence). The CDR3: CASSPRRTSGNTQYF. The CDR3, as DNA: TGTGCCAGCAGCCCAAGGAGAACTAGCGGAAATACGCAGTATTTT.

CDR3 bases: TGTGCCAGCAGTCCCGGAGGGCCCTACCAGACCACCTTC. As protein: CASSPGGPYQTTF. The chain is built from TRBV12-3 or TRBV12-4 and TRBJ1-2; unclear D gene. V gave up 5 bases and J gave up 13 bases, with 20 bases separating them. CDR3 size: 13 residues.

The chain carries TRBV7-2 and TRBJ1-1; TRBD1 matches at 9 bases. The V gene end was trimmed by 1 base and the J gene end by 2 bases; junction bases not matched to a gene: 2. The length of the CDR3 is 15 residues. Germline values: CDR1 SGHTA, CDR2 FQGNSA. The CDR3 region is CASSLGGQGNTEAFF. The CDR3 region has the DNA TGTGCCAGCAGCTTAGGGGGACAGGGCAACACTGAAGCTTTCTTT.

The V and J genes are TRBV3-1 (or the pseudogene TRBV3-2) and TRBJ1-5; D unresolved. Germline-derived CDR1 and CDR2 are LGHDT and YNNKEL (reference sequence). V gave up 1 base and J gave up 2 bases, with 9 bases separating them. CDR3 size: 15 residues. The CDR3 sequence is CASSQVAGGNQPQHF. The CDR3 DNA follows: TGTGCCAGCAGCCAAGTAGCGGGAGGCAATCAGCCCCAGCATTTT.

The J gene is TRBJ2-6, the V gene TRBV7-2; tentatively, D is TRBD2 (7 bases). Germline-derived CDR1 and CDR2 are SGHTA and FQGNSA. The CDR3 extends over 15 amino acids. V was shortened by 4 bases and J by 3 bases, with 10 bases between the two germline ends. CDR3 protein: CASSSGEGGANVLTF. CDR3 DNA sequence: TGTGCCAGCAGCTCAGGGGAGGGTGGGGCCAACGTCCTGACTTTC.

The chain carries TRBV6-5 and TRBJ1-1; D is undetermined. Trimming stripped 0 bases from V and 2 bases from J, with 10 bases between. From germline, CDR1 is MNHEY and CDR2 SVGAGI. The CDR3 totals 15 residues. CDR3 bases: TGTGCCAGCAGTTACTCGTATTTCAGAAACACTGAAGCTTTCTTT. Its translation is CASSYSYFRNTEAFF.

This clone was picked up one time. The rearrangement joins TRBV5-4 to TRBJ2-6; D is unclear. The CDR3 totals 15 residues. The V gene's germline CDR1 is SGHNT and CDR2 YYREEE (reference sequence). V lost 2 bases and J lost 1, with 7 bases in between. The CDR3 sequence is CASSLEFSGANVLTF. CDR3 DNA sequence: TGTGCCAGCAGCTTAGAGTTTTCTGGGGCCAACGTCCTGACTTTC.

This sequence joins TRBV2 and TRBJ1-3; the match to TRBD1 covers 7 bases. Germline V gene lookup returns CDR1 SNHLY and CDR2 FYNNEI. Germline trimming cut 5 bases from V and 2 bases from J; bases unmatched to any gene: 9. The CDR3 covers 16 residues. The CDR3 reads CASSHRDRVPGNTIYF. The CDR3 DNA follows: TGTGCCAGCAGTCACCGAGACAGGGTACCTGGAAACACCATATATTTT.

The chain uses TRBV19 and TRBJ1-2; maybe TRBD1 (6 bases). Trimming removed 5 bases at V and 2 bases at J, with 12 bases between. The CDR3 totals 14 residues. Germline V gene sequence: CDR1 LNHDA, CDR2 SQIVND (reference sequence). CDR3 sequence reads: CASSSDSQNYGYTF. CDR3 DNA: TGTGCCAGTAGTTCGGACAGCCAAAACTATGGCTACACCTTC.